This paragraph covers one TCR beta chain sequence. These data come from a study of shared clonotypes between healthy human individuals. This CDR3 region has 12 residues. Germline loops: CDR1 MNHEY, CDR2 SMNVEV (reference sequence). Naive CD8 cells comprised CD45RO-negative, CCR7-positively selected cells, excluding terminally differentiated effector memory CD45RA+ cells. Data came from immunoSEQ multiplex PCR; TCRdb stores just in-frame clones and leaves some out. The profile shows under 1 million clones, approximately 92% of them singletons. The receptor comes from a man in his thirties or forties in good health. This chain joins TRBV27 and TRBJ2-2; D is perhaps TRBD1 (6 bases). Specimen: naive CD8+ T cells sorted from blood. DNA of the CDR3: TGTGCAACCAGGGGATGGGGCGGGGAGCTGTTTTTT. Its translation: CATRGWGGELFF.